This is a list of T cell receptor beta chains from one sample in a study of cytomegalovirus exposure and HLA in healthy donors. Method: immunoSEQ multiplex PCR; TCRdb's copy keeps in-frame clones and lacks some. This sample carries roughly 130,000 clones, about 63% of them seen once, and the ten largest clones take 1.6%. Sequenced input: PBMCs. Receptor source: a man younger than 45 in good health and CMV-seropositive. Each CDR3 is given with its conserved first and last residue. The D gene is left open where the match is weak. Size is stated for part of the rows, as once, few or many counts, or as a class when the clone is expanded.

v_call	j_call	d_call	clone_size	cdr3_nt	cdr3_aa
TRBV6-5	TRBJ1-2	-	-	TGTGCCAGCCACGGGGGGGAGGAAAGTGGATATGGCTACACCTTC	CASHGGEESGYGYTF
TRBV6-1	TRBJ1-6	-	-	TGTGCCAGCAGTGAAGGAGAGGGACTCCTATATCCCCTCCACTTT	CASSEGEGLLYPLHF
TRBV29-1	TRBJ1-1	TRBD1	once	TGCAGCGTCAATCCTCAGGGGGACACTGAAGCTTTCTTT	CSVNPQGDTEAFF
TRBV18	TRBJ1-1	-	few	TGTGCCAGCTCACCAATATCCAGGGAAGCTTTCTTT	CASSPISREAFF
TRBV5-1	TRBJ2-3	TRBD2	-	TGCGCCAGCAGCTTGGTAGCTAGCGGGACTTCAGATACGCAGTATTTT	CASSLVASGTSDTQYF
TRBV13	TRBJ2-3	-	few	TGTGCCAGCACCCGAGGGGGTGGCACAGATACGCAGTATTTT	CASTRGGGTDTQYF
TRBV6-1	TRBJ2-5	TRBD2	few	TGTGCCAGCATAGCGGGGGAATTTTCGGAGACCCAGTACTTC	CASIAGEFSETQYF
TRBV4-2	TRBJ1-1	TRBD1	few	TGTGCCAGCAGCACACAGACAGGGGGTATCACTGAAGCTTTCTTT	CASSTQTGGITEAFF
TRBV2	TRBJ2-1	-	-	TGTGCCAGCAGACGTACAGGATTAGCCTACAATGAGCAGTTCTTC	CASRRTGLAYNEQFF
TRBV6-5	TRBJ1-6	TRBD1	-	TGTGCCAGCAGTCCCCAGACAGGGGCTAATTCACCCCTCCACTTT	CASSPQTGANSPLHF
TRBV9	TRBJ2-3	TRBD2	few	TGTGCCAGCAGCCCCCGGTTGGCTAGCGGGAGCTCGGGCACAGATACGCAGTATTTT	CASSPRLASGSSGTDTQYF
TRBV11-2	TRBJ1-1	-	-	TGTGCCAGCAGCTTAGATGGGGGCATGAACACTGAAGCTTTCTTT	CASSLDGGMNTEAFF
TRBV7-8	TRBJ1-1	TRBD1	-	TGTGCCAGCAAGGGGGCCGTCTGGAACACTGAAGCTTTCTTT	CASKGAVWNTEAFF
TRBV4-2	TRBJ2-5	TRBD2	-	TGTGCCAGCAGCCAAGCCGGACTAGCGGGAGCAGGGGAGACCCAGTACTTC	CASSQAGLAGAGETQYF
TRBV14	TRBJ1-4	-	-	TGTGCCAGCAGCCAAGCAACGGGGACTAATGAAAAACTGTTTTTT	CASSQATGTNEKLFF
TRBV5-4	TRBJ2-1	-	-	TGTGCCAGCAGCTTAGATTTGGGGTCGGGACTCACCCCACTCTACAATGAGCAGTTCTTC	CASSLDLGSGLTPLYNEQFF
TRBV14	TRBJ2-2	-	-	TGTGCCAGCAGCCAAGACGCCCTACTAGCAGAGAGAAGCACCGGGGAGCTGTTTTTT	CASSQDALLAERSTGELFF
TRBV27	TRBJ2-7	TRBD1	once	TGTGCCAGCAGTCCATCGGGACAGGGATACGAGCAGTACTTC	CASSPSGQGYEQYF
TRBV28	TRBJ2-7	TRBD1	-	TGTGCCAGCAGTTCACCGGGACAGGGTTCATACGAGCAGTACTTC	CASSSPGQGSYEQYF
TRBV15	TRBJ2-7	TRBD1	-	TGTGCCACCAGCAGACTAGGGACAGGGAACGAGCAGTACTTC	CATSRLGTGNEQYF